These 19 T cell receptor beta chains were all obtained from the same sample, sequenced in a study of blood T cell repertoires in COVID-19. Produced via immunoSEQ multiplex PCR; TCRdb's table is partial and in-frame only. The data hold about 290,000 clones, with approximately 80% observed a single time. The specimen sequenced was peripheral blood. The receptor source for this set is a woman aged 50 to 60 with active or convalescent COVID-19.

The table lists this clone with a few counts. This chain joins TRBV14 and TRBJ1-1; TRBD1 matches at 7 bases. Germline V gene lookup returns CDR1 SGHDN and CDR2 FVKESK. Trimming at V came to 4 bases and at J to 2 bases, leaving 10 bases not matched to a gene. The CDR3 is 16 residues long. The CDR3 sequence is CASSPGQNRGNTEAFF. Here the CDR3 DNA reads TGTGCCAGCAGCCCGGGCCAAAACAGGGGAAACACTGAAGCTTTCTTT.

CDR3 sequence (DNA): TGTGCCATCAGTGAGGGGGCCTATGGCTACACCTTC. Translating it yields CAISEGAYGYTF. The rearrangement links TRBV10-3 to TRBJ1-2, with D maybe TRBD1 (5 bases). From germline, CDR1 is ENHRY and CDR2 SYGVKD. The CDR3 is made up of 12 amino acids. V dropped 2 bases and J dropped 4 bases, with 5 bases sitting between them.

The chain joins TRBV3-1 (or the pseudogene TRBV3-2) to TRBJ2-3; 8 nucleotides match TRBD2. Per the germline V gene, CDR1 is LGHDT and CDR2 is YNNKEL (reference sequence). The V and J ends lost 3 bases and 2 bases, in that order; junction bases with no gene match: 7. This CDR3 is built from 16 residues. The CDR3 spells CASSQLSGSTTDTQYF. CDR3 DNA sequence: TGTGCCAGCAGCCAGCTAAGCGGGAGCACCACAGATACGCAGTATTTT.

This chain links TRBV2 with TRBJ2-4, with D unresolved. In germline, CDR1 is SNHLY, CDR2 FYNNEI. The germline V and J ends were trimmed by 2 bases and 0 bases, with 8 bases remaining between them. This CDR3 is 15 amino acids long. CDR3 region: CASSELRVAKNIQYF. The CDR3 nucleotides read TGTGCCAGCAGTGAATTACGGGTAGCCAAAAACATTCAGTACTTC.

This chain links TRBV3-1 (or the pseudogene TRBV3-2) with TRBJ2-5, with D perhaps matching TRBD2 (5 bases). V shed 1 base and J shed 7 bases, with 13 bases lying between them. CDR1 and CDR2 (germline): LGHDT, YNNKEL (reference sequence). CDR3 length: 14 amino acids. The CDR3 region has the DNA TGTGCCAGCAGCCAAGGCCTAGCAGGAGGGACCCAGTACTTC. It encodes CASSQGLAGGTQYF.

This chain joins TRBV4-2 and TRBJ2-7; the D gene is possibly TRBD2 (6 bases). The germline V gene has CDR1 LGHNA and CDR2 YNFKEQ. The CDR3 runs to 15 residues. The germline V and J ends were trimmed by 0 bases and 2 bases, with 11 bases remaining between them. The CDR3 DNA sequence: TGTGCCAGCAGCCAAGACGGTAGCGGAGCCTACGAGCAGTACTTC. This encodes CASSQDGSGAYEQYF.

CDR3 DNA sequence: TGTGCCAGCTCACAGCCTAACTATGGCTACACCTTC. Protein sequence: CASSQPNYGYTF. V usage is TRBV18 and J usage is TRBJ1-2; D uncertain. The CDR3 is made up of 12 amino acids. With 4 bases removed from V and 0 bases from J, the gap between germline ends came to 3 bases. Per germline, CDR1 KGHSH and CDR2 LQKENI.

This clone was counted a single time. The chain uses TRBV2 and TRBJ1-2, with 8 bases lining up with TRBD1. Germline V gene lookup returns CDR1 SNHLY and CDR2 FYNNEI. V lost 3 bases to trimming and J lost 7 bases; unmatched junction nucleotides: 7. The CDR3 loop spans 14 amino acids. The CDR3 is CASSEDRALVGYTF. The CDR3 DNA sequence: TGTGCCAGCAGTGAGGACAGGGCCCTTGTTGGCTACACCTTC.

The sample holds a few counts of this clone. This chain connects TRBV5-1 to TRBJ1-1; D unresolved. The length of the CDR3 is 14 residues. Between the trimmed V and J ends, which lost 0 bases and 3 bases, there was a span of 9 bases. Germline lookup yields CDR1 SGHRS and CDR2 YFSETQ. This CDR3 is CASSLEGRDTEAFF. The CDR3 DNA is TGCGCCAGCAGCTTGGAAGGTCGGGACACTGAAGCTTTCTTT. The entire variable domain, with the rest obtained from reference TRBV5-1 and TRBJ1-1, is as follows: KAGVTQTPRYLIKTRGQQVTLSCSPISGHRSVSWYQQTPGQGLQFLFEYFSETQRNKGNFPGRFSGRQFSNSRSEMNVSTLELGDSALYLCASSLEGRDTEAFFGQGTRLTVV.

V usage is TRBV10-2 and J usage is TRBJ2-3, with 10 bases matching TRBD1. The V and J ends lost 6 bases and 0 bases, in that order; junction bases with no gene match: 6. The CDR3 is made up of 16 amino acids. Germline loops: CDR1 WSHSY, CDR2 SAAADI. The CDR3 region is CASRMTGGASTDTQYF. DNA for the CDR3: TGCGCCAGCAGGATGACAGGGGGCGCGAGCACAGATACGCAGTATTTT.

This rearrangement joins TRBV29-1 to TRBJ2-5; 7 bases map to TRBD1. The CDR3 loop spans 14 amino acids. J lost 5 bases, V lost 5 bases, and 11 bases had no gene match. Germline CDR1 is SQVTM and CDR2 is ANQGSEA. The CDR3, as DNA: TGCAGCGTTATGACAGGGTTTGTTTCGGAGACCCAGTACTTC. It translates to CSVMTGFVSETQYF.

Concerning this clone: Relative to the germline gene, one junction end is altered; a read error may explain this. This chain links TRBV5-1 with TRBJ2-3; no definite D call. Per germline, CDR1 SGHRS and CDR2 YFSETQ. The CDR3 covers 17 residues. This chain's CDR3 is CASSLPPRLEGTDTQYF. The CDR3 nucleotides read TGCGCCAGCAGCTTGCCTCCCCGGCTAGAAGGCACCGATACGCAGTATTTT.

The rearrangement joins TRBV21-1 to TRBJ2-1; TRBD2 is the table's D call and was not checked against the DNA. TRBV21-1 is a listed pseudogene. The CDR3 runs to 13 residues. CDR3 sequence: CASVTLGDNEQFF. CDR3 DNA: TGTGCCAGCGTGACCCTAGGCGATAATGAGCAGTTCTTC.

This clone is a singleton in its sample. The chain carries TRBV18 and TRBJ1-2; D is possibly TRBD1 (6 bases). The CDR3 has 14 residues. V was pared by 0 bases and J by 4 bases, with 9 bases between. CDR1 and CDR2 from the germline V gene are KGHSH and LQKENI. The CDR3 DNA reads TGTGCCAGCTCACCACCCGGACAGAGCTATGGCTACACCTTC. Amino acids: CASSPPGQSYGYTF.

The chain uses TRBV10-3 and TRBJ2-1; 9 bases match TRBD1. The germline CDR1 and CDR2 sequences are ENHRY and SYGVKD. The CDR3 length is 17 residues. J lost 6 bases, V lost 4 bases, and 13 bases had no gene match. This CDR3 is CAISGAGTGLGGNEQFF. CDR3 nucleotides: TGTGCCATCAGTGGGGCCGGGACAGGGTTAGGAGGCAATGAGCAGTTCTTC.

V and J are TRBV30 and TRBJ1-6; perhaps TRBD1 as D (5 bases). Per germline, CDR1 GTSNPN and CDR2 SVGIG (reference sequence). With 0 bases removed from V and 7 bases from J, the gap between germline ends came to 10 bases. CDR3 length equals 14 residues. This chain's CDR3 is CAWSVRGFNSPLHF. CDR3 nucleotides: TGTGCCTGGAGTGTACGGGGGTTCAATTCACCCCTCCACTTT.

J is TRBJ1-5 and V is TRBV6-5; D is undetermined. V was trimmed by 0 bases and J by 7 bases, leaving 10 bases between them. The CDR3 runs 14 residues. From germline, CDR1 is MNHEY and CDR2 SVGAGI. CDR3 nucleotides: TGTGCCAGCAGTTACTCATCTGTATCCCAGCCCCAGCATTTT. It yields the protein CASSYSSVSQPQHF.

This clone was counted a few times. DNA for the CDR3: TGTGCCAGCAGTGTCCGGGACAGAGGCTACGAGCAGTACTTC. Translated, it gives CASSVRDRGYEQYF. The chain is built from TRBV25-1 and TRBJ2-7; TRBD1 matches at 7 bases. V shed 4 bases, J shed 3 bases, and the junction held 6 bases outside the gene matches. This CDR3 has 14 amino acids. From germline, CDR1 is MGHDK and CDR2 SYGVNS.

This rearrangement joins TRBV20-1 to TRBJ2-5; 7 bases match TRBD2. Germline V lookup: CDR1 DFQATT, CDR2 SNEGSKA (reference sequence). The CDR3 sequence is 12 residues long. Trimming removed 3 bases from V and 5 bases from J; junction bases left unmatched: 3. The DNA for the CDR3 is TGCAGTGCTAGTAACGGGGGGGAGACCCAGTACTTC. Protein product: CSASNGGETQYF.